The 15 T cell receptor beta chains listed next were all sequenced from one sample in a study of cytomegalovirus exposure and HLA in healthy donors. 13 Jbeta primers and 60 Vbeta primers were used for the PCR. TCRdb's table, derived via immunoSEQ multiplex PCR, lists solely in-frame clones and lacks some. This sample yields about 130,000 clones, of which approximately 8.7% are seen a single time; 5.5% belongs to the top ten. The material sequenced was PBMCs. All receptors come from a man aged 35 to 55 in good health and CMV-seronegative.

The rearrangement uses TRBV4-2 and TRBJ2-5, with 8 bases lining up with TRBD2. The CDR3 consists of 16 residues. J gave up 5 bases and V 0 bases, and 8 bases lay outside the gene matches. Germline loops: CDR1 LGHNA, CDR2 YNFKEQ. CDR3 amino acids: CASSQDGRAARETQYF. The CDR3 coding sequence is TGTGCCAGCAGCCAAGACGGGAGGGCAGCACGGGAGACCCAGTACTTC.

The chain joins TRBV7-9 to TRBJ2-7; weak D call: TRBD1 (6 bases). The V and J ends lost 5 bases and 3 bases respectively, with 17 bases between them. Germline CDR1 reads SEHNR; CDR2 reads FQNEAQ (reference sequence). CDR3 length: 15 amino acids. The CDR3: CASSTNTGLYYEQYF. The CDR3, as DNA: TGTGCCAGCAGCACAAATACAGGGCTTTACTACGAGCAGTACTTC.

The chain couples TRBV11-3 to TRBJ1-1; 7 bases are a match to TRBD1. With 4 bases clipped from V and 2 bases from J, the junction kept 4 bases outside the gene matches. This CDR3 has 14 amino acids. The V gene's germline CDR1 is SGHNT and CDR2 YENEEA. This CDR3 reads CASSSGGLNTEAFF. As DNA, the CDR3 is TGTGCCAGCAGCTCAGGGGGTTTAAACACTGAAGCTTTCTTT. Full variable domain (missing parts from reference TRBV11-3 and TRBJ1-1): EAGVVQSPRYKIIEKKQPVAFWCNPISGHNTLYWYLQNLGQGPELLIRYENEEAVDDSQLPKDRFSAERLKGVDSTLKIQPAELGDSAVYLCASSSGGLNTEAFFGQGTRLTVV.

The table lists this clone with a few counts. The chain links TRBV6-5 to TRBJ2-2; the D gene is possibly TRBD2 (6 bases). V was clipped by 11 bases and J by 3 bases, with 19 bases between them. Germline-derived CDR1 and CDR2 are MNHEY and SVGAGI. CDR3 length equals 15 residues. The CDR3 protein is CAGIESGGDTGELFF. CDR3 sequence (DNA): TGTGCCGGGATTGAGTCCGGGGGAGACACCGGGGAGCTGTTTTTT.

The rearrangement uses TRBV29-1 and TRBJ1-1, with D maybe TRBD1 (5 bases). Trimming cost V 3 bases and J 1 base, with 9 bases left between them. CDR1 and CDR2 from the germline V gene are SQVTM and ANQGSEA. The CDR3 consists of 13 residues. CDR3 sequence: CSVEEGKNTEAFF. CDR3 bases: TGCAGCGTTGAGGAGGGGAAGAACACTGAAGCTTTCTTT.

This clone has more than one count but fewer than ten. CDR3 sequence: CASSLSDNPSTDTQYF. DNA for the CDR3: TGCGCCAGCAGCTTGAGTGACAATCCTAGCACAGATACGCAGTATTTT. The rearrangement joins TRBV5-1 to TRBJ2-3; D is undetermined. Trimming removed 1 base at V and 0 bases at J, with 12 bases between. The CDR3 length is 16 residues. Germline assignment: CDR1 SGHRS and CDR2 YFSETQ.

This clone has a handful of counts. The chain recombines TRBV27 with TRBJ1-6; D is possibly TRBD1 (6 bases). The germline V gene encodes CDR1 MNHEY and CDR2 SMNVEV (reference sequence). CDR3 length: 14 amino acids. V lost 2 bases, J lost 6 bases, and 8 bases lay in between. CDR3 sequence reads: CASSLTRGNSPLHF. CDR3 coding DNA: TGTGCCAGCAGTTTAACCAGGGGTAATTCACCCCTCCACTTT.

V is TRBV5-1 and J is TRBJ1-2, with TRBD1 as a possible D gene (6 bases). The CDR3 sequence is 14 residues long. Trimming pared 4 bases from V and 6 bases from J, leaving 16 bases between. Looked up from germline, CDR1 is SGHRS and CDR2 is YFSETQ. CDR3 nucleotide sequence: TGCGCCAGCAGCGGTTACCGGGGGGCCAATGGCTACACCTTC. Translation: CASSGYRGANGYTF.

Only a few counts were recorded for this clone. CDR3 residues: CASRRLAGNEQFF. The DNA for the CDR3 is TGTGCCAGCAGAAGACTAGCGGGAAATGAGCAGTTCTTC. This chain joins TRBV13 and TRBJ2-1; 11 bases map to TRBD2. The germline gives CDR1 PRHDT, CDR2 FYEKMQ (reference sequence). Losses at the gene ends were 6 bases for V and 7 bases for J; bases not matched to a gene: 2. There are 13 residues in the CDR3.

This clone was seen a handful of times. V gene TRBV18 combines with J gene TRBJ1-1, with a possible D match to TRBD1 (6 bases). Germline values: CDR1 KGHSH, CDR2 LQKENI. The V end lost 3 bases, the J end lost 4 bases, and 12 bases lay between the germline ends. CDR3 length: 14 residues. CDR3 amino acids: CASSPGGGGTEAFF. In DNA form, the CDR3 reads TGTGCCAGCTCACCTGGGGGAGGGGGCACTGAAGCTTTCTTT.

The chain carries TRBV6-1 and TRBJ1-5, with 8 bases fitting TRBD1. CDR3 length: 14 residues. V shed 2 bases and J 9 bases; nucleotides not matched to a gene: 6. CDR1 and CDR2 (germline): MNHNS, SASEGT. In DNA form, the CDR3 reads TGTGCCAGCAGTGAAAGGACAGGGCAATGGCCCCAGCATTTT. It codes for CASSERTGQWPQHF.

In its sample, this clone was seen a few times. The genes are TRBV5-1 and TRBJ1-5; 10 nucleotides line up with TRBD1. V shed 4 bases, J shed 1 base, and the junction held 5 bases outside the gene matches. This CDR3 has 16 residues. Per the germline V gene, CDR1 is SGHRS and CDR2 is YFSETQ. CDR3 amino acids: CASSPGQGGSNQPQHF. The CDR3 DNA sequence: TGCGCCAGCAGCCCAGGACAGGGGGGCAGCAATCAGCCCCAGCATTTT. Based on the CDR3 plus reference TRBV5-1 and TRBJ1-5, the full variable domain is KAGVTQTPRYLIKTRGQQVTLSCSPISGHRSVSWYQQTPGQGLQFLFEYFSETQRNKGNFPGRFSGRQFSNSRSEMNVSTLELGDSALYLCASSPGQGGSNQPQHFGDGTRLSIL.

The chain combines TRBV11-2 with TRBJ2-5; tentative D call: TRBD2 (6 bases). The CDR3 sequence is 16 residues long. V lost 3 bases, J lost 7 bases, and 21 bases lay in between. Germline CDR1 and CDR2: SGHAT and FQNNGV. This chain's CDR3 is CASSLSSDSPRGTQYF. CDR3 coding DNA: TGTGCCAGCAGCTTGTCTAGCGACAGCCCACGGGGGACCCAGTACTTC. The full variable domain, in which reference TRBV11-2 and TRBJ2-5 provide the parts outside the CDR3, is EAGVAQSPRYKIIEKRQSVAFWCNPISGHATLYWYQQILGQGPKLLIQFQNNGVVDDSQLPKDRFSAERLKGVDSTLKIQPAKLEDSAVYLCASSLSSDSPRGTQYFGPGTRLLVL.

This clone occurred a few times. This chain connects TRBV11-2 to TRBJ2-1; 7 positions agree with TRBD1. Germline V gives CDR1 SGHAT, CDR2 FQNNGV. V shed 5 bases, J shed 2 bases, and the junction held 9 bases outside the gene matches. The CDR3 has 16 amino acids. Here the CDR3 DNA reads TGTGCCAGCAGCACAGAGACAGGGATTACCTACAATGAGCAGTTCTTC. Its translation is CASSTETGITYNEQFF. The whole variable domain, filled in from reference TRBV11-2 and TRBJ2-1, reads EAGVAQSPRYKIIEKRQSVAFWCNPISGHATLYWYQQILGQGPKLLIQFQNNGVVDDSQLPKDRFSAERLKGVDSTLKIQPAKLEDSAVYLCASSTETGITYNEQFFGPGTRLTVL.

This clone is deemed large. Within the sample, other DNA sequences also encode this same CDR3. V is TRBV6-1 and J is TRBJ2-2; TRBD2 matches at 13 bases. The V segment lost 10 bases and the J segment 6 bases; nucleotides outside the gene matches: 8. From germline, CDR1 is MNHNS and CDR2 SASEGT. The CDR3 sequence is 15 residues long. The CDR3 DNA is TGTGCCACCAAAAGGGGGACTAGCGGGGCCGGGGAGCTGTTTTTT. Translating gives CATKRGTSGAGELFF.